The 6 T cell receptor beta chains listed next were all sequenced from one sample in a study of PD-1 blockade in classical Hodgkin lymphoma. Assay used: immunoSEQ multiplex PCR; TCRdb lists only in-frame clones, some missing. The table records approximately 99,000 clones, 80% to 90% of them present only once. The patients all showed relapse after autologous stem cell transplantation, while their brentuximab vedotin exposure varied. The sample here was peripheral blood mononuclear cells (PBMCs), taken before the second cycle of nivolumab. These receptors all stem from a human donor with classical Hodgkin lymphoma.

This clone was counted a few times. In DNA, the CDR3 is TGTGCCAGCAGCTTAGGAGAAAGGGGGCTAGGGCTACGGCAGTTCTTC. Residues: CASSLGERGLGLRQFF. The J gene is TRBJ2-1, the V gene TRBV7-8; 7 nucleotides match TRBD1. Germline trimming cut 1 base from V and 12 bases from J; bases unmatched to any gene: 15. CDR1 and CDR2 (germline): SGHVS, FQNEAQ. The CDR3 consists of 16 residues.

The rearrangement links TRBV30 to TRBJ2-7; D may be TRBD1 or TRBD2 (6 bases each). Trimming stripped 7 bases from V and 4 bases from J, with 17 bases between. This CDR3 region has 13 residues. Looked up from germline, CDR1 is GTSNPN and CDR2 is SVGIG (reference sequence). The CDR3, as DNA: TGTGCCTCCAGGACAGCGGAGGGTTACGAGCAGTACTTC. It specifies CASRTAEGYEQYF.

This clone has a single count. The chain links TRBV29-1 to TRBJ2-2; TRBD2 is a possible D gene (5 bases). Trimming pared 2 bases from V and 5 bases from J, leaving 6 bases between. CDR3 length: 12 residues. Germline CDR1 reads SQVTM; CDR2 reads ANQGSEA. The CDR3 sequence: CSVESGTGELFF. DNA for the CDR3: TGCAGCGTTGAATCGGGGACCGGGGAGCTGTTTTTT.

This clone was recorded once. V gene TRBV4-1 combines with J gene TRBJ2-1; D is uncertain. The germline CDR1 and CDR2 sequences are MGHRA and YSYEKL. The CDR3 has 11 amino acids. V was cut by 1 base and J by 9 bases, with 4 bases left in between. The CDR3 sequence: CASSQGPEQFF. CDR3 nucleotide sequence: TGCGCCAGCAGCCAAGGCCCTGAGCAGTTCTTC.

The rearrangement links TRBV5-4 to TRBJ1-1; D is unclear. The CDR3 has 16 amino acids. Trimming took off 6 bases at V and 1 base at J, with 19 bases between the two ends. Germline loops: CDR1 SGHNT, CDR2 YYREEE (reference sequence). This CDR3 reads CASTPFGVGPNTEAFF. CDR3 in DNA: TGTGCCAGCACCCCTTTCGGGGTCGGACCGAACACTGAAGCTTTCTTT.

V gene TRBV19 combines with J gene TRBJ1-4; TRBD1 matches 7 bases. The CDR3 is made up of 14 amino acids. V was pared by 6 bases and J by 6 bases, with 7 bases of the junction left unmatched. Germline loops: CDR1 LNHDA, CDR2 SQIVND (reference sequence). Here the CDR3 reads CASRSQGGYEKLFF. The DNA of the CDR3 is TGTGCCAGTAGATCTCAGGGGGGGTATGAAAAACTGTTTTTT.